These T cell receptor beta chains were read from a single sample in a study of shared clonotypes between healthy human individuals. Data came from immunoSEQ multiplex PCR; TCRdb stores just in-frame clones and leaves some out. The profile shows about 2,200,000 clones, 90% to 95% of them singletons. Sequenced: naive CD8+ T cells from PBMCs. The receptors originated from a man aged 18 to 29 in good health. Some clones in this sample may be carry-over from other donors' samples. Each CDR3 is given with its conserved first and last residue. Fields, in order: V gene, J gene, clone size, D gene, CDR3 DNA, CDR3 protein. D genes are given only for firm matches. Rows may omit the clone size; those that give it use once, few, many or a size class.

>TRBV19|TRBJ1-1|few|.
TGTGCCAGTAGTATAGTCACAGGCACTGAAGCTTTCTTT
CASSIVTGTEAFF
>TRBV5-6|TRBJ1-2|.|TRBD1
TGTGCCAGCAGTCCGGGACAGGGGTTTTGGGATGGCTACACCTTC
CASSPGQGFWDGYTF
>TRBV27|TRBJ2-6|.|.
TGTGCCAGCAGTTTATCGAGTCGGGGGGCGTACTCTGGGGCCAACGTCCTGACTTTC
CASSLSSRGAYSGANVLTF
>TRBV29-1|TRBJ2-1|.|.
TGCAGCGTTGCCCCGACAGGTTGGAATGAGCAGTTCTTC
CSVAPTGWNEQFF
>TRBV7-9|TRBJ2-1|.|.
TGTGCCAGCACCCCCGGGGAGCCGACCTACAATGAGCAGTTCTTC
CASTPGEPTYNEQFF
>TRBV28|TRBJ1-1|once|.
TGTGCCAGCAGTTTAATTCTGAACACTGAAGCTTTCTTT
CASSLILNTEAFF
>TRBV19|TRBJ2-7|.|TRBD2
TGTGCCAGTAGTATAGATTTCGACTCTAGCGGGAACTCCTACGAGCAGTACTTC
CASSIDFDSSGNSYEQYF
>TRBV27|TRBJ2-5|.|.
TGTGCCAGCAGTCCGGGACGGTCTCTTCAAGAGACCCAGTACTTC
CASSPGRSLQETQYF
>TRBV5-1|TRBJ2-3|.|.
TGCGCCAGCAGCTCCCGAGGAGAACGGAGGGCCGGTGATACGCAGTATTTT
CASSSRGERRAGDTQYF
>TRBV12-5|TRBJ2-7|.|.
TGTGCTAGTGGTTTGGTCACGGGGAGGTACTACGAGCAGTACTTC
CASGLVTGRYYEQYF
>TRBV29-1|TRBJ2-6|.|.
TGCAGCGCCCGGGGCTCTGGGGCCAACGTCCTGACTTTC
CSARGSGANVLTF
>TRBV11-2|TRBJ2-3|.|.
TGTGCCAGCAGCTTAGTATTAAGGGGGTTTCGGGGCACAGATACGCAGTATTTT
CASSLVLRGFRGTDTQYF
>TRBV27|TRBJ2-1|once|.
TGTGCCAGCAGTTCTACACGAAATGAGCAGTTCTTC
CASSSTRNEQFF
>TRBV4-1|TRBJ2-7|.|TRBD2
TGCGCCAGCAGCCAAGATCTGCCGACTAGCGTCTACGAGCAGTACTTC
CASSQDLPTSVYEQYF
>TRBV30|TRBJ2-7|.|.
TGTGCCTGGAAGACTGTTTCCACCTACGAGCAGTACTTC
CAWKTVSTYEQYF
>TRBV7-2|TRBJ2-7|.|.
TGTGCCAGCAGCGTCATTCGGACGGGATCCGAGCAGTACTTC
CASSVIRTGSEQYF
>TRBV28|TRBJ1-1|.|TRBD1
TGTGCCAGCAGCCTGACACGGACAGGGGGGAACACTGAAGCTTTCTTT
CASSLTRTGGNTEAFF
>TRBV25-1|TRBJ2-1|.|TRBD2
TGTGCCAGCCAAGAGCGGGGTCACCGGAATGAGCAGTTCTTC
CASQERGHRNEQFF
>TRBV28|TRBJ2-1|.|TRBD2
TGTGCCAGCAGTTTATCTCCTAGCGGGAGGGCCGTCAATGAGCAGTTCTTC
CASSLSPSGRAVNEQFF
>TRBV7-7|TRBJ2-5|.|.
TGTGCCAGCAGCTTAAGAGTGGGGGAGACCCAGTACTTC
CASSLRVGETQYF